This TCR beta chain comes out of a study of identical twins. About this clonotype itself: Its antigen is currently unknown.

Study results and caveats: Models underpredicted monozygotic twin sharing of out-of-frame TCR alpha. Zero-insertion analyses were open to partial confounding by invariant MAIT and iNKT cells. Conclusions were based on cross-sectional statistical analysis, without following the same donors.

This CDR3 region has 14 residues. Trimming pared 2 bases from V and 3 bases from J, leaving 12 bases between. Germline assignment: CDR1 SGHKS and CDR2 YYEKEE (reference sequence). It was template switching that added a universal primer site, and there were unique molecular identifiers on the cDNA. TCRdb reanalysed the 5' RACE reads using MiXCR and keeps one entry per CDR3 protein. The sample consists of a few hundred thousand distinct CDR3 sequences, 6.5% to 9.5% of them appearing once. The sample was also linked to a second study, of yellow fever vaccine responses in identical twins.

The receptor was derived from a woman younger than 35 in good health. This chain joins TRBV5-5 and TRBJ2-7; TRBD2 is a possible D gene (5 bases). Material: CD8+ T cells sorted from blood. In DNA form, the CDR3 reads TGTGCCAGCAGCTTAGGCGGGTTTATCTACGAGCAGTACTTC. Translated: CASSLGGFIYEQYF. The variable domain in full, completed from reference TRBV5-5 and TRBJ2-7, reads DAGVTQSPTHLIKTRGQQVTLRCSPISGHKSVSWYQQVLGQGPQFIFQYYEKEERGRGNFPDRFSARQFPNYSSELNVNALLLGDSALYLCASSLGGFIYEQYFGPGTRLTVT.